These T cell receptor beta chains were read from a single sample in a study of tumor-infiltrating lymphocytes in oesophageal squamous cell carcinoma. MiXCR was run by TCRdb on the PCR reads, yielding one entry per CDR3 protein. Of 9,500 to 11,000 distinct CDR3 sequences in the sample, approximately 50% are singletons; the top ten hold 30% to 45%. Sequencing used esophageal tumor tissue. Receptors were obtained from a female donor with esophageal squamous cell carcinoma. The CDR3 runs from the conserved cysteine through the conserved F or W. The D gene is left open where the match is weak. Some rows mark clone size as missing; the rest say once, few, many or name a class of expanded clone.

j_call clone_size d_call v_call cdr3_aa cdr3_nt
TRBJ1-1 few . TRBV12-3/TRBV12-4 CASSKTGNTEAFF TGTGCCAGCAGTAAAACAGGGAACACTGAAGCTTTCTTT
TRBJ1-3 many . TRBV10-1 CASGSGHSGNTIYF TGCGCCAGCGGTTCCGGGCACTCTGGAAACACCATATATTTT
TRBJ2-5 . . TRBV7-2 CASSVRRDQETQYF TGTGCCAGCAGCGTCAGGCGGGATCAAGAGACCCAGTACTTC
TRBJ2-6 . TRBD1 TRBV11-1 CASSPRQGSSGANVLTF TGTGCCAGCAGCCCCCGACAGGGAAGCTCTGGGGCCAACGTCCTGACTTTC
TRBJ1-3 . . TRBV7-2 CASSVAGEGSGNTIYF TGTGCCAGCAGCGTTGCAGGGGAAGGGTCTGGAAACACCATATATTTT
TRBJ1-5 . . TRBV4-1 CASSQVRGSNQPQHF TGCGCCAGCAGCCAAGTACGGGGTAGCAATCAGCCCCAGCATTTT
TRBJ2-7 medium-sized TRBD2 TRBV7-3 CASSGLDNEQYF TGTGCCAGCAGCGGACTAGACAATGAGCAGTACTTC
TRBJ2-1 few TRBD2 TRBV5-1 CASSPKLAGEVVFF TGCGCCAGCAGCCCGAAACTAGCGGGAGAGGTAGTGTTCTTC
TRBJ1-4 . . TRBV7-9 CASSLNPNVEKLFF TGTGCCAGCAGCCTGAATCCCAACGTCGAAAAACTGTTTTTT
TRBJ2-6 few . TRBV20-1 CSARDITSGANVLTF TGCAGTGCTAGGGACATAACCTCTGGGGCCAACGTCCTGACTTTC
TRBJ1-5 . . TRBV7-2 CASSLLRNQPQHF TGTGCCAGCAGCTTACTGAGGAATCAGCCCCAGCATTTT
TRBJ2-1 few TRBD2 TRBV7-4 CASSLGASGRVRAKQNEQFF TGTGCCAGCAGCCTGGGGGCTAGCGGGAGAGTCCGTGCTAAACAAAATGAGCAGTTCTTC
TRBJ2-5 . TRBD2 TRBV7-2 CASSERTSYPTETQYF TGTGCCAGCAGCGAGAGGACTAGCTACCCCACGGAGACCCAGTACTTC
TRBJ1-2 once . TRBV10-2 CASRKTGSGYTF TGCGCCAGCAGGAAGACAGGATCTGGCTACACCTTC
TRBJ2-1 . . TRBV7-6 CASSLVSNYYNEQFF TGTGCCAGCAGCTTAGTCAGCAACTACTACAATGAGCAGTTCTTC
TRBJ2-1 . TRBD2 TRBV11-2 CASSLAGEWNEQFF TGTGCCAGCAGCCTAGCGGGAGAGTGGAATGAGCAGTTCTTC
TRBJ1-4 once . TRBV12-3/TRBV12-4 CASSLGEWEKLFF TGTGCCAGCAGTTTAGGTGAATGGGAAAAACTGTTTTTT
TRBJ2-1 medium-sized . TRBV7-2 CASSLTSEAGQFF TGTGCCAGCAGCTTGACTAGTGAGGCTGGGCAGTTCTTC
TRBJ2-5 few . TRBV6-1 CASSEYNRQETQYF TGTGCCAGCAGTGAATACAACCGACAAGAGACCCAGTACTTC
TRBJ2-5 many . TRBV30 CAWSAGGETQYF TGTGCCTGGAGTGCTGGAGGGGAGACCCAGTACTTC
TRBJ2-7 . . TRBV7-2 CASRRLPLYEQYF TGTGCCAGCCGCCGACTCCCTCTCTACGAGCAGTACTTC
TRBJ1-5 few . TRBV15 CATSRVPGSNQPQHF TGTGCCACCAGCAGAGTACCCGGTAGCAATCAGCCCCAGCATTTT
TRBJ2-1 . . TRBV7-4 CASSFGASVSYEQFF TGTGCCAGCAGCTTTGGGGCTAGCGTTAGCTATGAGCAGTTCTTC
TRBJ2-7 few . TRBV7-2 CASSLAWGEAYEQYF TGTGCCAGCAGCTTAGCGTGGGGCGAGGCCTACGAGCAGTACTTC
TRBJ1-2 many . TRBV6-1 CASSLAANYGYTF TGTGCCAGCAGCCTAGCAGCAAACTATGGCTACACCTTC
TRBJ2-1 . TRBD1 TRBV2 CASSQPGQHNEQFF TGTGCCAGCAGTCAACCGGGACAGCACAATGAGCAGTTCTTC
TRBJ2-1 . . TRBV7-6 CASSFVYGTHNEQFF TGTGCCAGCAGCTTCGTGTACGGGACCCACAATGAGCAGTTCTTC
TRBJ1-4 . . TRBV5-1 CASSLFSATNEKLFF TGCGCCAGCAGCTTGTTCTCTGCAACTAATGAAAAACTGTTTTTT
TRBJ2-7 . TRBD1 TRBV6-6 CASSYSGTGGYEQYF TGTGCCAGCAGTTACTCCGGGACAGGGGGCTACGAGCAGTACTTC
TRBJ2-7 many TRBD2 TRBV28 CASSLSLTSGDYNEQYF TGTGCCAGCAGTTTATCCCTGACTAGCGGGGATTACAATGAGCAGTACTTC
TRBJ2-5 . . TRBV7-2 CASSSYTDTQYF TGTGCCAGCAGCTCGTACACAGATACGCAGTACTTC
TRBJ2-7 medium-sized TRBD2 TRBV28 CASTSQGTSGRFLYEQYF TGTGCCAGCACTTCTCAGGGGACTAGCGGGAGATTTTTGTACGAGCAGTACTTC
TRBJ2-6 . . TRBV7-3 CASGKAGNIGSGANVLTF TGTGCCAGCGGGAAAGCTGGAAATATCGGCTCTGGGGCCAACGTCCTGACTTTC
TRBJ2-7 . TRBD1 TRBV27 CASSLTGGAYEQYF TGTGCCAGCAGTTTGACAGGGGGAGCCTACGAGCAGTACTTC
TRBJ2-1 . . TRBV6-6 CASSYSKIPFEQFF TGTGCCAGCAGTTACTCGAAAATCCCTTTTGAGCAGTTCTTC
TRBJ2-1 . . TRBV12-3/TRBV12-4 CASSLANEQFF TGTGCCAGCAGTTTAGCAAATGAGCAGTTCTTC
TRBJ1-1 many TRBD1 TRBV10-1 CASRRDRGKNTEAFF TGCGCCAGCAGGAGGGACAGGGGAAAGAACACTGAAGCTTTCTTT
TRBJ2-7 . TRBD2 TRBV7-2 CASSLRGGTYEQYF TGTGCCAGCAGCTTACGGGGGGGAACCTACGAGCAGTACTTC
TRBJ2-7 . TRBD2 TRBV7-2 CASSYSGTTYEQYF TGTGCCAGCAGCTACAGCGGGACCACCTACGAGCAGTACTTC
TRBJ1-2 once TRBD1 TRBV28 CASSAQGGHNYGYTF TGTGCCAGCAGTGCTCAGGGGGGGCATAACTATGGCTACACCTTC
TRBJ2-1 once . TRBV7-3 CASSPPGDHYNEQFF TGTGCCAGCAGCCCCCCCGGGGACCATTACAATGAGCAGTTCTTC